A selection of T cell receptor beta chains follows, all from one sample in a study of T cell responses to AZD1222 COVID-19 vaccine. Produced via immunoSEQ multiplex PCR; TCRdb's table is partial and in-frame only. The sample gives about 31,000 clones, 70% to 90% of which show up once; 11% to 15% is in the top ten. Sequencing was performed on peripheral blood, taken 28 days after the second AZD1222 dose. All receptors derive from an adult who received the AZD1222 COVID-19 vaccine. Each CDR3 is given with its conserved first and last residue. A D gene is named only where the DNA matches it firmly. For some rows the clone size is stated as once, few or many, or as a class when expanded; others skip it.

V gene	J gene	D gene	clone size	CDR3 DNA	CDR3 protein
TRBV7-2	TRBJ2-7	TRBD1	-	TGTGCCAGCAGCTTTAACAGGGGCCGCTCCTACGAGCAGTACTTC	CASSFNRGRSYEQYF
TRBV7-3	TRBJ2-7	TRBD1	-	TGTGCCAGCAGCCCCGGACAGGGGTACGAGCAGTACTTC	CASSPGQGYEQYF
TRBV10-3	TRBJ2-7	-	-	TGTGCCATCAGTGAGAAAGGGGGTTCCTTCTACGAGCAGCACTTC	CAISEKGGSFYEQHF
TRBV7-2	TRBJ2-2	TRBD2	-	TGTGCCAGCAGCTTTATGCGGGGGGCGGGCACCGGGGAGCTGTTTTTT	CASSFMRGAGTGELFF
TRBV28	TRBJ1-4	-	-	TGTGCCAGCAGTAAGGGATCGGGAAATGAAAAACTGTTTTTT	CASSKGSGNEKLFF
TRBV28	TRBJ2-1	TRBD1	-	TGTGCCAGCCATGCCGGGACAGGGATACACGAGCAGTTCTTC	CASHAGTGIHEQFF
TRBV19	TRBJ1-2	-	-	TGTGCCAGTAGTAAAGGTTCTAACTATGGCTACACCTTC	CASSKGSNYGYTF
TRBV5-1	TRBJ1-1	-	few	TGCGCCAGCAGCTTGGGTCCAGGAGACACTGAAGCTTTCTTT	CASSLGPGDTEAFF
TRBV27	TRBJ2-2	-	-	TGTGCCAGCCAGGTGTCTAAGAACACCGGGGAGCTGTTTTTT	CASQVSKNTGELFF
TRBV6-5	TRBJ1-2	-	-	TGTGCCAGCAGTCCCCGAGGGGCGGATCGCTACACCTTC	CASSPRGADRYTF
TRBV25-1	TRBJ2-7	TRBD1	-	TGTGCCAGCAGCCCGACAGGGGACAGTTACGAGCAGTACTTC	CASSPTGDSYEQYF
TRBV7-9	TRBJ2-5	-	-	TGTGCCAGCAGCCCCGAGTGGGCGAGAGAGACCCAGTACTTC	CASSPEWARETQYF
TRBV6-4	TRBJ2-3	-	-	TGTGCCAGCAGTGACTCGAATGCAGATACGCAGTATTTT	CASSDSNADTQYF
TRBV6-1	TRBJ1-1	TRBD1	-	TGTGCCAGCAGTGAAGCGCTTGGGACAGGGAGCACTGAAGCTTTCTTT	CASSEALGTGSTEAFF
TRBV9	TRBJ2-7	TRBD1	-	TGTGCCAGCAGCGTGAGGACAGGGGCCTACGAGCAGTACTTC	CASSVRTGAYEQYF
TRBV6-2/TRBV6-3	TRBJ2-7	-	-	TGTGCCAGCAGTTACCCTCGCGGGTTCGTTTCCTACGAGCAGTACTTC	CASSYPRGFVSYEQYF
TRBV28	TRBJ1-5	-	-	TGTGCCAGCAGTTTACGCATTATAAGCAATCAGCCCCAGCATTTT	CASSLRIISNQPQHF
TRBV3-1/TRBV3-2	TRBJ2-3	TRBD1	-	TGTGCCAGCAGCCCACACCAGGGGGCTGCAGATACGCAGTATTTT	CASSPHQGAADTQYF
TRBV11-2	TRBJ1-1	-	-	TGTGCCAGCAGCGCCAGAATATTGAACACTGAAGCTTTCTTT	CASSARILNTEAFF
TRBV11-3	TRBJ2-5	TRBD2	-	TGTGCCAGCAGCTTAGATCTGGTCTTACAGCCCGACAGCGGGGAAGAGACCCAGTACTTC	CASSLDLVLQPDSGEETQYF
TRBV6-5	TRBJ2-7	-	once	TGTGCCAGCAGTTACGACCGGGATCGCGAGCAGTACTTC	CASSYDRDREQYF
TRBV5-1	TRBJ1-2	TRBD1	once	TGCGCCAGCAGCTTGGCTCTGGGACAGGGAGCAGTTGGCTACACCTTC	CASSLALGQGAVGYTF
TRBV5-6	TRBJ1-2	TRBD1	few	TGTGCCAGCAGCTTGTTGTCCATTAGGGGGCTGGGCTATGGCTACACCTTC	CASSLLSIRGLGYGYTF
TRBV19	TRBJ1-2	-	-	TGTGCCAGTAGTGACCAAATGGACGGCATCTATGGCTACACCTTC	CASSDQMDGIYGYTF
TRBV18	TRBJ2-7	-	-	TGTGCCAGCTCAGCCTCAGAACACTCCTACGAGCAGTACTTC	CASSASEHSYEQYF
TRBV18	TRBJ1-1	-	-	TGTGCCAGCTCACCAGGTGACGGGCGAGGGGGCACTGAAGCTTTCTTT	CASSPGDGRGGTEAFF
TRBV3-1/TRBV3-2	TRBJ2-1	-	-	TGTGCCAGCAGCCTGGGACATTACAATGAGCAGTTCTTC	CASSLGHYNEQFF
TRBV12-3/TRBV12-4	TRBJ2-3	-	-	TGTGCCAGCAGGCCCACTAGCACAGATACGCAGTATTTT	CASRPTSTDTQYF
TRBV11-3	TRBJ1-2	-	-	TGTGCCAGCAGCCTCCAATTGGGGGCGGACTATGGCTACACCTTC	CASSLQLGADYGYTF
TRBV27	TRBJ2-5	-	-	TGTGCCAGCAGTTTCGCTGGGGTCAGAGAGACCCAGTACTTC	CASSFAGVRETQYF
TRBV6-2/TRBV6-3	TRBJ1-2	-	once	TGTGCCAGCAGCCCAGGGTTGTACCCCTTCACCTTC	CASSPGLYPFTF
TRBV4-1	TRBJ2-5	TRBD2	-	TGCGCCAGCAGCCAAGCCTCGCGCGGGGGGGCGAGGGAGACCCAGTACTTC	CASSQASRGGARETQYF
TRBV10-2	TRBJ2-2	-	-	TGCGCCAGCAGTGTATTCAAACGGACTTATAACACCGGGGAGCTGTTTTTT	CASSVFKRTYNTGELFF
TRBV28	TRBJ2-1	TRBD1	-	TGTGCCAGCAAGGACAGGTACAATGAGCAGTTCTTC	CASKDRYNEQFF
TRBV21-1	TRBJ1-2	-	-	TGTGCCAGCAGCAACCGTAGGGACGGCAACTATGGCTACACCTTC	CASSNRRDGNYGYTF
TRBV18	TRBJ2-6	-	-	TGTGCCAGCTCACCACAGGGCTCTGGGGCCAACGTCCTGACTTTC	CASSPQGSGANVLTF
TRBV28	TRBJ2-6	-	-	TGTGCCAGCATAGCCGCATCTGGGGCCAACGTCCTGACTTTC	CASIAASGANVLTF
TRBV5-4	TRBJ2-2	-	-	TGTGCCAGCAGCACCGTGGCGGGGGCGGACACCGGGGAGCTGTTTTTT	CASSTVAGADTGELFF
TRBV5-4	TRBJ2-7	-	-	TGTGCCAGCAGCCCGGTGGCTGGCATACCTTTCTTC	CASSPVAGIPFF
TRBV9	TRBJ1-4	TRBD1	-	TGTGCCAGCAGCCCTTACAGGGGCGGCGAAAAACTGTTTTTT	CASSPYRGGEKLFF
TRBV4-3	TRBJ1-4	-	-	TGCGCCAGCAGCCAAGATTTCGCGACACCTAATGAAAAACTGTTTTTT	CASSQDFATPNEKLFF
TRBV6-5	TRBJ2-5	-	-	TGTGCCAGCAGAACCGGACAAAACCTAGAGACCCAGTACTTC	CASRTGQNLETQYF
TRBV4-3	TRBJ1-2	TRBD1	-	TGCGCCAGCAGCCAAGGTTTGGGACAGGGGACCTATGGCTACACCTTC	CASSQGLGQGTYGYTF
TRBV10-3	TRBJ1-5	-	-	TGTGCCATCAGTGCCACTTCGACAGGCTCCAATCAGCCCCAGCATTTT	CAISATSTGSNQPQHF
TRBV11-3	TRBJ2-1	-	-	TGTGCCAGCAGCTTATCTTCGGTTTTCGAGGGGGGTAGAGAAGAGCAGTTCTTC	CASSLSSVFEGGREEQFF
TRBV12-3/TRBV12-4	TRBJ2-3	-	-	TGTGCCAGCAGGGGGGGGGCTGGAGATACGCAGTATTTT	CASRGGAGDTQYF
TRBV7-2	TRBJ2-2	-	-	TGTGCCAGCAGCAGATACAGGGTGGACACCGGGGAGCTGTTTTTT	CASSRYRVDTGELFF
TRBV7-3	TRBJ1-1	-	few	TGTGCCAGCAGCCTGATTGGATCCTTAACTGAAGCTTTCTTT	CASSLIGSLTEAFF
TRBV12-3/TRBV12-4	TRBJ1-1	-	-	TGTGCCAGCAGTTTAGTATCAGAAGCTTTCTTT	CASSLVSEAFF
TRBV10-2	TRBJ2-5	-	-	TGCGCCAGCACAGCCGGGGGTTGGCTTCGTCAGGAGACCCAGTACTTC	CASTAGGWLRQETQYF
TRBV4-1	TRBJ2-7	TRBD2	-	TGCGCCAGCAGCCAAGGGCGGGGGGGCCTCACCTACGAGCAGTACTTC	CASSQGRGGLTYEQYF
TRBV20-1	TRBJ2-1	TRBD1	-	TGCAGTGCTAGTCCCATCGGGACAGGGGTTGGTAATGAGCAGTTCTTC	CSASPIGTGVGNEQFF
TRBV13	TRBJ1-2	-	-	TGTGCCAGCAGCTTAATTGACGGGGGGTATGGCTACACCTTC	CASSLIDGGYGYTF